This is a list of T cell receptor beta chains from one sample in a study of Ad26.COV2.S vaccination and SARS-CoV-2 variants. Clones were read by immunoSEQ multiplex PCR, and TCRdb kept only the in-frame ones, dropping some. Seen here are hundreds of thousands of clones, roughly 90% observed once, and the top ten hold 1.5%. The specimen comprised peripheral blood, sampled in a trial of Ad26.COV2.S vaccine versus placebo. The receptors stem from a person aged 18 to 59 who received the Ad26.COV2.S COVID-19 vaccine or a placebo. CDR3s include the opening cysteine and the closing phenylalanine or tryptophan. D genes are given only for firm matches. Size is omitted from some rows. Given values are once, few, many or a class for expanded clones.

TRBJ1-5 | 15 | TRBV6-5 | NA | NA | TGTGCCAGCACCACGCGGGGACTTTACAATCAGCCCCAGCATTTT | CASTTRGLYNQPQHF
TRBJ2-7 | 13 | TRBV6-6 | TRBD2 | many | TGTGCCAGCAGCCTAGCGGGGGGGCCGGAGCAGTACTTC | CASSLAGGPEQYF
TRBJ1-4 | 17 | TRBV2 | NA | NA | TGTGCCAGCAGTGAAGGGGATACAGCGTGGTTTAGTGAAAAACTGTTTTTT | CASSEGDTAWFSEKLFF
TRBJ1-2 | 13 | TRBV2 | TRBD1 | once | TGTGCCAGCAGTGCAGGGGGGGCGGATGGCTACACCTTC | CASSAGGADGYTF
TRBJ2-3 | 15 | TRBV6-5 | TRBD1 | NA | TGTGCCAGCACCTCCACAGGGGGAAGCGGCGCTACGCAGTATTTT | CASTSTGGSGATQYF
TRBJ1-2 | 13 | TRBV19 | TRBD1 | NA | TGTGCCAGTAGTATGGGGACAGCCTATGGCTACACCTTC | CASSMGTAYGYTF
TRBJ2-7 | 13 | TRBV2 | NA | once | TGTGCCAGCATTCGGGTTATATCCTACGAGCAGTACTTC | CASIRVISYEQYF
TRBJ2-1 | 15 | TRBV5-4 | NA | NA | TGTGCCAGCAGCTTGGGGGCAGGGCCCTACAATGAGCAGTTCTTC | CASSLGAGPYNEQFF
TRBJ1-2 | 14 | TRBV6-5 | NA | NA | TGTGCCAGCAGCGTCCGACACTCGACCTATGGCTACACCTTC | CASSVRHSTYGYTF
TRBJ2-6 | 16 | TRBV5-1 | TRBD1 | NA | TGCGCCAGCAGCCCCGGGACAGGGGCTGGGGCCAACGTCCTGACTTTC | CASSPGTGAGANVLTF
TRBJ1-1 | 14 | TRBV18 | TRBD1 | NA | TGTGCCAGCTCACCAAACAGGGGGAACACTGAAGCTTTCTTT | CASSPNRGNTEAFF
TRBJ1-1 | 14 | TRBV30 | TRBD1 | NA | TGTGCCTGGAGTCCCGGGACAGGTACAACTGAAGCTTTCTTT | CAWSPGTGTTEAFF
TRBJ2-2 | 14 | TRBV9 | TRBD1 | NA | TGTGCCAGCAACAGGGGGCTATACACCGGGGAGCTGTTTTTT | CASNRGLYTGELFF
TRBJ1-2 | 15 | TRBV7-9 | NA | NA | TGTGCCAGCAGCTTAGGGGCAGGGATTAGCTATGGCTACACCTTC | CASSLGAGISYGYTF
TRBJ1-2 | 15 | TRBV27 | NA | NA | TGTGCCAGCAGTCCGGTGAAAGGGGCGCACTATGGCTACACCTTC | CASSPVKGAHYGYTF
TRBJ1-1 | 14 | TRBV6-6 | NA | NA | TGTGCCAGCAGTTACTCGTACCGGAACACTGAAGCTTTCTTT | CASSYSYRNTEAFF
TRBJ1-1 | 16 | TRBV6-6 | TRBD1 | NA | TGTGCCAGCAGTAGGGGGCCACAGGGGGCTTATAGTGAAGCTTTCTTT | CASSRGPQGAYSEAFF
TRBJ2-7 | 15 | TRBV19 | TRBD2 | NA | TGTGCCAGTAGTATCTTTAGCGGGGGGGCCATCGAGCAGTACTTC | CASSIFSGGAIEQYF
TRBJ2-3 | 15 | TRBV7-6 | TRBD1 | NA | TGTGCCAGCAGCTTCGGCGACAGGGGGCTTGATACGCAGTATTTT | CASSFGDRGLDTQYF
TRBJ1-4 | 14 | TRBV7-8 | NA | NA | TGTGCCAGCAGCTTCTGGGGGCCTAATGAAAAACTGTTTTTT | CASSFWGPNEKLFF
TRBJ1-6 | 15 | TRBV7-2 | NA | NA | TGTGCCAGCAGCTCGAAGACTGCTCCCGAAAAACCCCTCCACTTT | CASSSKTAPEKPLHF
TRBJ2-7 | 11 | TRBV29-1 | NA | few | TGCAGCGATGAGGGCAGACCCGAGCAGTACTTC | CSDEGRPEQYF
TRBJ2-3 | 12 | TRBV5-8 | TRBD1 | NA | TGTGCCAGCAGCTCCAGGGGGAATACGCAGTATTTT | CASSSRGNTQYF
TRBJ2-2 | 12 | TRBV7-2 | NA | few | TGTGCCAGCCGACAAAACACCGGGGAGCTGTTTTTT | CASRQNTGELFF
TRBJ2-3 | 17 | TRBV27 | NA | NA | TGTGCCAGCAGTTTATTAGGAAGGGGTCGAGGTGTCTATACGCAGTATTTT | CASSLLGRGRGVYTQYF
TRBJ1-3 | 15 | TRBV7-6 | NA | few | TGTGCCAGCAGCTTAGACAGGACCTCTGGAAACACCATATATTTT | CASSLDRTSGNTIYF
TRBJ2-3 | 14 | TRBV5-4 | NA | NA | TGTGCCAGCAGCTTGGGTGTGGTAGTCGATACGCAGTATTTT | CASSLGVVVDTQYF
TRBJ1-4 | 11 | TRBV20-1 | NA | NA | TGCAGTGCCCCGGACAAGGGTGAACTGTTTTTT | CSAPDKGELFF
TRBJ1-1 | 11 | TRBV6-6 | TRBD1 | NA | TGTGCCAGCCAGACAGGGACTGAAGCTTTCTTT | CASQTGTEAFF
TRBJ2-7 | 11 | TRBV20-1 | NA | NA | TGCAGTGCTAGACTCAACTACGAGCAGTACTTC | CSARLNYEQYF
TRBJ2-1 | 12 | TRBV24-1 | NA | NA | TGTGCCACCAGTGATTCTGACAGGCTGCAGTTCTTC | CATSDSDRLQFF
TRBJ2-1 | 15 | TRBV15 | TRBD1 | NA | TGTGCCACCAGCAGAGAATCGGACAGGGGGTTTGAGCAGTTCTTC | CATSRESDRGFEQFF
TRBJ2-4 | 19 | TRBV11-2 | NA | NA | TGTGCCAGCAGCTTAGGTGTAGAGGGTCCGGTGGCGGCCAAAAACATTCAGTACTTC | CASSLGVEGPVAAKNIQYF
TRBJ2-3 | 13 | TRBV12-3/TRBV12-4 | NA | NA | TGTGCCAGCACCCCATTGTGGGAAGGTACGCAGTATTTT | CASTPLWEGTQYF
TRBJ2-5 | 14 | TRBV5-1 | TRBD1 | once | TGCGCCAGCAGCCCTGGGACAGCCGGGGAGACCCAGTACTTC | CASSPGTAGETQYF
TRBJ1-1 | 10 | TRBV19 | NA | NA | TGTGCCAGTATCGGGGGAGAAGCTTTCTTT | CASIGGEAFF
TRBJ2-1 | 14 | TRBV2 | NA | NA | TGTGCCAGCAGCGGCGGCCCAACCTACAATGAGCAGTTCTTC | CASSGGPTYNEQFF
TRBJ1-1 | 15 | TRBV3-1/TRBV3-2 | NA | NA | TGTGCCAGCAGCCCAAACTTTGCATGGGACACTGAAGCTTTCTTT | CASSPNFAWDTEAFF
TRBJ2-1 | 15 | TRBV6-5 | NA | NA | TGTGCCAGCACCTACCTGACCGGCATCCACAATGAGCAGTTCTTC | CASTYLTGIHNEQFF
TRBJ1-1 | 12 | TRBV29-1 | TRBD1 | NA | TGCAGCGTTGAGAGCAGGGGGCTAGGAGCTTTCTTT | CSVESRGLGAFF
TRBJ2-1 | 15 | TRBV4-2 | TRBD2 | NA | TGTGCCAGCAGTTTGATAGCGGGAGGGCCGGGTGAGCAGTTCTTC | CASSLIAGGPGEQFF
TRBJ1-5 | 14 | TRBV4-3 | NA | NA | TGCGCCAGCAGCCAAGAGTGGGGGAACCAGCCCCAGCATTTT | CASSQEWGNQPQHF
TRBJ1-5 | 16 | TRBV18 | NA | NA | TGTGCCAGCTCACCGGGCGGGGGGGATAGTAATCAGCCCCAGCATTTT | CASSPGGGDSNQPQHF
TRBJ2-7 | 13 | TRBV6-5 | NA | NA | TGTGCCAGCAGGAGGGGGGAACCCTACGAGCAGTACTTC | CASRRGEPYEQYF
TRBJ2-3 | 16 | TRBV19 | TRBD2 | NA | TGTGCCAGTAGTGCCCGCCTAGCGGGGAATACAGATACGCAGTATTTT | CASSARLAGNTDTQYF
TRBJ1-2 | 15 | TRBV4-2 | NA | once | TGTGCCAGCAGCCAAGATCTTTCAGGGGACTATGGCTACACCTTC | CASSQDLSGDYGYTF
TRBJ2-2 | 16 | TRBV18 | NA | NA | TGTGCCAGCTCACCAAGGCGGGGTCTGGCCGCCGGGGAGCTGTTTTTT | CASSPRRGLAAGELFF